This TCR beta chain was observed in a study of human T cells and chemical hapten exposure. For the study at large: All through the approximately 24-week study, the scalp of each patient received diphenylcyclopropenone doses weekly.

TCRdb reprocessed the RACE reads with MiXCR, giving one entry per CDR3 protein. The repertoire holds more than 75,000 distinct CDR3 sequences, with 10% to 13% as singletons. Time point reported: patch test 2, 6 weeks after DPC sensitization. This sample's treatment: therapeutic diphenylcyclopropenone sensitization with weekly scalp DPC. This clonotype appeared many times. Trimming took 1 base from V and 1 from J, leaving 8 bases between them. The CDR3 loop spans 13 amino acids. Germline V gene data show CDR1 as DFQATT and CDR2 as SNEGSKA (reference sequence). Sequencing used whole blood, obtained in connection with sensitization to the hapten diphenylcyclopropenone (DPC). This chain uses TRBV20-1 with TRBJ2-7; a weak D match, TRBD2 (6 bases). This clonotype was sampled from a woman under 40 with alopecia areata. Some clones in this sample may be carry-over from other donors' samples. The CDR3 spells CSARGRVSYEQYF. The CDR3 nucleotides are TGCAGTGCTAGAGGGAGGGTTTCCTACGAGCAGTACTTC.